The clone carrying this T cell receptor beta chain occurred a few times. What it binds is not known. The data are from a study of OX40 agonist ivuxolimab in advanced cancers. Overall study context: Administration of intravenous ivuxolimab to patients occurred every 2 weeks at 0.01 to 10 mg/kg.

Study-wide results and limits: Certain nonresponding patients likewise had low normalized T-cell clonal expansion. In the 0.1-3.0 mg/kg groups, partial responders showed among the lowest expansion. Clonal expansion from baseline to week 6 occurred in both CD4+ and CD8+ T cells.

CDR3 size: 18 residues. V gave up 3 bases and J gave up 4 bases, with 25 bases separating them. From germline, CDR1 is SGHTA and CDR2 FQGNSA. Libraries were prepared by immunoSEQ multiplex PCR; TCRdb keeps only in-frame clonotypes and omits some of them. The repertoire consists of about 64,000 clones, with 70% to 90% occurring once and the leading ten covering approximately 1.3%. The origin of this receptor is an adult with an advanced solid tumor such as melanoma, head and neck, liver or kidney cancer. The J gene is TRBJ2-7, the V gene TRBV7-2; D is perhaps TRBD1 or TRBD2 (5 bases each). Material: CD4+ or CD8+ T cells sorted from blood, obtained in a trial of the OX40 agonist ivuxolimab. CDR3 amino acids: CASSFKSKALGRGYEQYF. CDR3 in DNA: TGTGCCAGCAGCTTCAAATCAAAAGCTCTGGGGCGAGGGTACGAGCAGTACTTC.